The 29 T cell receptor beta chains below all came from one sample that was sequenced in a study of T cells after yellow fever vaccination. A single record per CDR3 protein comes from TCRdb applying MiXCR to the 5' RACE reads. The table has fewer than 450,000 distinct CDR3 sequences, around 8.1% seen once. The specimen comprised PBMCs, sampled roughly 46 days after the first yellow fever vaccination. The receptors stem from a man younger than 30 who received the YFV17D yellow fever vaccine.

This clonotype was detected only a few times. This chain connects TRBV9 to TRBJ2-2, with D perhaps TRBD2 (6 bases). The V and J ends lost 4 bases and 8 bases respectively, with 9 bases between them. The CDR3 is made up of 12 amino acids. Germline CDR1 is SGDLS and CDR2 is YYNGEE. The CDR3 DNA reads TGTGCCAGCAGCAAGAGCGGGGGGGAGCTGTTTTTT. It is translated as CASSKSGGELFF.

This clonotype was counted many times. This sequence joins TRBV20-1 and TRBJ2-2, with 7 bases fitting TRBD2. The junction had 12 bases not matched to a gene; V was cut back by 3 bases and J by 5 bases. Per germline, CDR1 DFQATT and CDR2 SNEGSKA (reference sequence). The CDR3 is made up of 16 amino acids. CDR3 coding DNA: TGCAGTGCTAGGTCCTCGGGGAGGGTCGGTACCGGGGAGCTGTTTTTT. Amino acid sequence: CSARSSGRVGTGELFF.

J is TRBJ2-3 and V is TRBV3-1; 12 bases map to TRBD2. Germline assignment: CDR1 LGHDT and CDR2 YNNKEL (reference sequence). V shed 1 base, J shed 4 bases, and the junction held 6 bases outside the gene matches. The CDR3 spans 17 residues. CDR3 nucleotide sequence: TGTGCCAGCAGCCAAGTATTCCGACTAGCGGGGGCAGATACGCAGTATTTT. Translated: CASSQVFRLAGADTQYF.

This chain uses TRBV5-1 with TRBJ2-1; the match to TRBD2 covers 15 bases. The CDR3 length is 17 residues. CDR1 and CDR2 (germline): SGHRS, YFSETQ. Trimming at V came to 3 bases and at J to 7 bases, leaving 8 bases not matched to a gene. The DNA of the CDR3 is TGCGCCAGCAGCTGGGGACTAGCGGGGGGCCGAGAAAATGAGCAGTTCTTC. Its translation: CASSWGLAGGRENEQFF.

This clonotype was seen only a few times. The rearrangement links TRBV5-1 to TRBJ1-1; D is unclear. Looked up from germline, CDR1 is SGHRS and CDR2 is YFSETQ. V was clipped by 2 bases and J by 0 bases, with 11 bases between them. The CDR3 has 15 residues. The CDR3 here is CASSFFAGMNTEAFF. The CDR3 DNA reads TGCGCCAGCAGCTTCTTTGCGGGGATGAACACTGAAGCTTTCTTT.

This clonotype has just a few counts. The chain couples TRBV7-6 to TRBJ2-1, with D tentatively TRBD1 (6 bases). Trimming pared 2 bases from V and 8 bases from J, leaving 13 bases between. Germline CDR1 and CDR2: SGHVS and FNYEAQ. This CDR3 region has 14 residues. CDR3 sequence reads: CASSLRQVGDEQFF. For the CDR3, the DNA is TGTGCCAGCAGCTTACGACAGGTCGGGGATGAGCAGTTCTTC.

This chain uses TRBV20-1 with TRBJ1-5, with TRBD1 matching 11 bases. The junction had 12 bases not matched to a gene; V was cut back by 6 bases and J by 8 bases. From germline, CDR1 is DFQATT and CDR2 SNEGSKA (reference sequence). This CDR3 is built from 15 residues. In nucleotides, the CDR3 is TGCAGTGCAATGCGAGGACAGGGGGCAGAGGAGCCCCAGCATTTT. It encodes CSAMRGQGAEEPQHF.

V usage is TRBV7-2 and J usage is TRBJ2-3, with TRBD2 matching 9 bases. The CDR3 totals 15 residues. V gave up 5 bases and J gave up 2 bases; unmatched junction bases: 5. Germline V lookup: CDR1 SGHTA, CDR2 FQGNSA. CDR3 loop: CASSRGLAFTDTQYF. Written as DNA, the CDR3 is TGTGCCAGCAGCCGGGGACTAGCCTTCACAGATACGCAGTATTTT.

As DNA, the CDR3 is TGTGCCATGGGCCCCGGGCTGAACACTGAAGCTTTCTTT. Translating gives CAMGPGLNTEAFF. The chain joins TRBV5-6 to TRBJ1-1, with D unclear. The V end lost 9 bases, the J end lost 0 bases, and 12 bases lay between the germline ends. The CDR3 is made up of 13 amino acids. Germline-derived CDR1 and CDR2 are SGHDT and YYEEEE.

DNA of the CDR3: TGCGCCAGCAGCTTGTCCAGGGAGGGGGAGCTGTTTTTT. It encodes CASSLSREGELFF. The chain employs TRBV5-1 and TRBJ2-2; D may match TRBD1 or TRBD2 (5 bases each). Looked up from germline, CDR1 is SGHRS and CDR2 is YFSETQ. This CDR3 contains 13 residues. Deletions cut 1 base from V and 8 bases from J, with 9 bases between. The whole variable domain, filled in from reference TRBV5-1 and TRBJ2-2, reads KAGVTQTPRYLIKTRGQQVTLSCSPISGHRSVSWYQQTPGQGLQFLFEYFSETQRNKGNFPGRFSGRQFSNSRSEMNVSTLELGDSALYLCASSLSREGELFFGEGSRLTVL.

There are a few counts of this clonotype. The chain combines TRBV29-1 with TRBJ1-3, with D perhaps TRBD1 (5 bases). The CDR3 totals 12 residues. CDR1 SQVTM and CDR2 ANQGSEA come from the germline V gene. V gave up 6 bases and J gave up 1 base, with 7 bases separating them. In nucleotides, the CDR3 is TGCAGCGTGGAGGGGTCTGGAAACACCATATATTTT. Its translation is CSVEGSGNTIYF.

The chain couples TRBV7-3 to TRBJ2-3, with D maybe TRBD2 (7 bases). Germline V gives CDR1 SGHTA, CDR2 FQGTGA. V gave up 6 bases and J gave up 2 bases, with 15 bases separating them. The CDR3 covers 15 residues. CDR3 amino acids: CASRRGLAITDTQYF. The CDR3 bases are TGTGCCAGCAGGCGGGGGCTAGCGATCACAGATACGCAGTATTTT.

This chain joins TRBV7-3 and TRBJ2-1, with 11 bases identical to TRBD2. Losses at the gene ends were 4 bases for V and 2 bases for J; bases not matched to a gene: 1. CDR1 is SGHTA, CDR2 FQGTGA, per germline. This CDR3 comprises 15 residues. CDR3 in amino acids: CASSSTSGAYNEQFF. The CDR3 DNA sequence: TGTGCCAGCAGCTCGACTAGCGGGGCCTACAATGAGCAGTTCTTC.

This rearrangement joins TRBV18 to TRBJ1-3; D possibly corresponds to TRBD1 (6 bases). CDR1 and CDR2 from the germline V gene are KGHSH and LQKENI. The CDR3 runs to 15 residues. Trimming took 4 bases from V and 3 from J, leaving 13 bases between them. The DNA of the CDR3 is TGTGCCAGCTCACGCGAACAGGGCGTTGGAAACACCATATATTTT. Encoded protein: CASSREQGVGNTIYF.

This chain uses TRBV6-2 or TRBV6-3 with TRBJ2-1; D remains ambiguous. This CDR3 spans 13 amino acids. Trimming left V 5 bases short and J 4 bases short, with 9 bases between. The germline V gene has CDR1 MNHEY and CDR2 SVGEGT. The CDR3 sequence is CASSPRIYNEQFF. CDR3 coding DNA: TGTGCCAGCAGTCCCCGGATATACAATGAGCAGTTCTTC.

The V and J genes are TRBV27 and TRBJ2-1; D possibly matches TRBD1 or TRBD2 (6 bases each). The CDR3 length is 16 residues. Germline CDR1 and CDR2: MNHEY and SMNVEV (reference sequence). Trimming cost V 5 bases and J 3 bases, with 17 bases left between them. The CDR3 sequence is CASSLGGTVDYNEQFF. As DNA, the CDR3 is TGTGCCAGCAGTCTAGGGGGGACCGTAGACTACAATGAGCAGTTCTTC.

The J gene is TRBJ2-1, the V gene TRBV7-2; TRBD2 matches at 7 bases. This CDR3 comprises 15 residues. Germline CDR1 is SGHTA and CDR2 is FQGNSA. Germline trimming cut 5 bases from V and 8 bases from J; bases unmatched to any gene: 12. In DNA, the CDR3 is TGTGCCAGCAGCGGCATGGAGCGGGGATTGGATGAGCAGTTCTTC. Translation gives CASSGMERGLDEQFF.

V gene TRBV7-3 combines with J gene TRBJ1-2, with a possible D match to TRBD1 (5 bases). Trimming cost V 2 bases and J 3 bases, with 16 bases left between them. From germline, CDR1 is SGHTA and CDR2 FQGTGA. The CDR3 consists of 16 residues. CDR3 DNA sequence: TGTGCCAGCAGCTTACGCCCGGGCCTGGGGGACTATGGCTACACCTTC. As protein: CASSLRPGLGDYGYTF.

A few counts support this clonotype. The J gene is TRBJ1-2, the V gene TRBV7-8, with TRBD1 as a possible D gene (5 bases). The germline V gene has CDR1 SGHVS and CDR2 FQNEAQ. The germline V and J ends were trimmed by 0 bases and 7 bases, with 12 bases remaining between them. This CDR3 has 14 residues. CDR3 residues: CASSLAGEGPGYTF. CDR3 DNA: TGTGCCAGCAGCTTAGCGGGGGAGGGTCCTGGCTACACCTTC.

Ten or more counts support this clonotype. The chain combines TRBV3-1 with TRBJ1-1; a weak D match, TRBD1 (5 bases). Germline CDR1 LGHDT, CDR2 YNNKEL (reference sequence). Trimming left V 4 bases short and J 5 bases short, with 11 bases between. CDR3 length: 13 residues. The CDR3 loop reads CASSRLPGTEAFF. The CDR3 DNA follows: TGTGCCAGCAGCCGCCTACCAGGGACTGAAGCTTTCTTT.

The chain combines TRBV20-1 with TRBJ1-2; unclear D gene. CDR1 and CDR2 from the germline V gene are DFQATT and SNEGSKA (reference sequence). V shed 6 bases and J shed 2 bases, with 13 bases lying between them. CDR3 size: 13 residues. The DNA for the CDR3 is TGCAGTGCCTATCCGCCCATAAACTATGGCTACACCTTC. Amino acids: CSAYPPINYGYTF.

CDR3 DNA sequence: TGTGCCAGGAGCCTCGGGCTAGCGGTCTACGAGCAGTACTTC. This codes for CARSLGLAVYEQYF. J is TRBJ2-7 and V is TRBV5-6; 7 nucleotides agree with TRBD2. Germline assignment: CDR1 SGHDT and CDR2 YYEEEE. The CDR3 extends over 14 amino acids. After removal of 8 bases from V and 3 bases from J, the junction contained 11 bases not matched to a gene.

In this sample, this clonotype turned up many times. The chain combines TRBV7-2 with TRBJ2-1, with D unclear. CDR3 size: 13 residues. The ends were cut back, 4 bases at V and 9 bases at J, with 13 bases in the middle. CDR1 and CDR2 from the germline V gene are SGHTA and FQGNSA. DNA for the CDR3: TGTGCCAGCAGCTCAGTGTACGATGGTGAGCAGTTCTTC. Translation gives CASSSVYDGEQFF.

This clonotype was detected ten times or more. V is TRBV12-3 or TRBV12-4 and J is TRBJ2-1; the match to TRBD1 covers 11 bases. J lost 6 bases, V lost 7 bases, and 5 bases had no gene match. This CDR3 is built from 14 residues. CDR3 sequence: CASTQGQGVNEQFF. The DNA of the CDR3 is TGTGCCAGCACCCAGGGACAGGGGGTCAATGAGCAGTTCTTC.

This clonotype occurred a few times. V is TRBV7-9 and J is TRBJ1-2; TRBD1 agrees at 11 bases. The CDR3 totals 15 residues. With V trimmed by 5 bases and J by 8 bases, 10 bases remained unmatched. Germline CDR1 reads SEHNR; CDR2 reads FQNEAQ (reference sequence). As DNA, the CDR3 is TGTGCCAGCAGCCCACGGACAGGGGGCCTGGGGGGCTACACCTTC. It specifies CASSPRTGGLGGYTF.

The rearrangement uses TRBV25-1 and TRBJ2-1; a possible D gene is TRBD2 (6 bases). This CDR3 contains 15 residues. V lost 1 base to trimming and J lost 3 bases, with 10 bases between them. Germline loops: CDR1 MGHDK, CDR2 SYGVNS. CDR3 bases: TGTGCCAGCAGTGAATTTCGCGGGGACTACAATGAGCAGTTCTTC. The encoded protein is CASSEFRGDYNEQFF. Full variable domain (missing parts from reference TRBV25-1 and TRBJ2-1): EADIYQTPRYLVIGTGKKITLECSQTMGHDKMYWYQQDPGMELHLIHYSYGVNSTEKGDLSSESTVSRIRTEHFPLTLESARPSHTSQYLCASSEFRGDYNEQFFGPGTRLTVL.

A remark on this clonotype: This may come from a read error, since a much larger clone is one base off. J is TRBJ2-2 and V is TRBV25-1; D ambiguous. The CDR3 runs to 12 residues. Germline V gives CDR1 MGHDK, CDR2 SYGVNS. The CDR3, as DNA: TGTGCCAACAGTGTTTACGCCGGGGAGCTGTTTTTT. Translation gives CANSVYAGELFF.

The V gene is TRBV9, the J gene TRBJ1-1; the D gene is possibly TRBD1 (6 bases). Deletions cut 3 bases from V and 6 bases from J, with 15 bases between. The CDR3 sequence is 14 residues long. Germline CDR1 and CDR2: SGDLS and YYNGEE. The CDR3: CASSATGFFAEAFF. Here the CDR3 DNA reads TGTGCCAGCAGCGCCACAGGGTTTTTCGCTGAAGCTTTCTTT.

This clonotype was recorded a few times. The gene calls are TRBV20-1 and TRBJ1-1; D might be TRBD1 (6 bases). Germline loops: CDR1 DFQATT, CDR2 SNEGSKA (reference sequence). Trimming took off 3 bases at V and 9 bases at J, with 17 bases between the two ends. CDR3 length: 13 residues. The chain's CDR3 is CSASGRTDNQAFF. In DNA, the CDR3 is TGCAGTGCTAGTGGTAGGACAGACAACCAAGCTTTCTTT.